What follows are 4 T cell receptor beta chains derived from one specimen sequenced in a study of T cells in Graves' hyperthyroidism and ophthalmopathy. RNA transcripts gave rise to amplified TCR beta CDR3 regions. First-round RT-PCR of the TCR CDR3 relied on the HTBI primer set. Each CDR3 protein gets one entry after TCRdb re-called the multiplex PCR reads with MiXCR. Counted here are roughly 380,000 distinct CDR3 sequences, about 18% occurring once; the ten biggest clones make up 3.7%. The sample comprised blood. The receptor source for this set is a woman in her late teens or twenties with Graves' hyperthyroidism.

The CDR3 nucleotides read TGTGCCAGCAGCTCCCTTAACGGGGAGCTGTTTTTT. Residues: CASSSLNGELFF. The chain is built from TRBV12-3 or TRBV12-4 and TRBJ2-2; D remains ambiguous. Trimming removed 6 bases from V and 7 bases from J, with 9 bases in between. The CDR3 spans 12 residues.

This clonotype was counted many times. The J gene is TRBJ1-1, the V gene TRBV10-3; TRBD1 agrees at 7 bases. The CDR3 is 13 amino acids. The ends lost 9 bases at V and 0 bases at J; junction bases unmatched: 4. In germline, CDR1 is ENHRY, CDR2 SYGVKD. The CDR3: CAITGTVNTEAFF. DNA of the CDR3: TGTGCCATAACCGGGACAGTGAACACTGAAGCTTTCTTT.

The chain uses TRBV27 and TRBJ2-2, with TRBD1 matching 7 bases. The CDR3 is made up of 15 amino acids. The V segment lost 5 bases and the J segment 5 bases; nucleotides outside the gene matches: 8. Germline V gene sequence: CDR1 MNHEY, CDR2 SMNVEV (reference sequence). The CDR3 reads CASSPRQGVTGELFF. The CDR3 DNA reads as TGTGCCAGCAGTCCGCGACAGGGTGTAACCGGGGAGCTGTTTTTT.

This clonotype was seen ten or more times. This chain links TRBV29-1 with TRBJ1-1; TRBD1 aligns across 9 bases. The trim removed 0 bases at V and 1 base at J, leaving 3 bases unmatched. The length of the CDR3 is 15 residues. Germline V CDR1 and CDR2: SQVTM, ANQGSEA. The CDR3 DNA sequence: TGCAGCGTTGAAGATTGGGGACAGGGGAACACTGAAGCTTTCTTT. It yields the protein CSVEDWGQGNTEAFF.